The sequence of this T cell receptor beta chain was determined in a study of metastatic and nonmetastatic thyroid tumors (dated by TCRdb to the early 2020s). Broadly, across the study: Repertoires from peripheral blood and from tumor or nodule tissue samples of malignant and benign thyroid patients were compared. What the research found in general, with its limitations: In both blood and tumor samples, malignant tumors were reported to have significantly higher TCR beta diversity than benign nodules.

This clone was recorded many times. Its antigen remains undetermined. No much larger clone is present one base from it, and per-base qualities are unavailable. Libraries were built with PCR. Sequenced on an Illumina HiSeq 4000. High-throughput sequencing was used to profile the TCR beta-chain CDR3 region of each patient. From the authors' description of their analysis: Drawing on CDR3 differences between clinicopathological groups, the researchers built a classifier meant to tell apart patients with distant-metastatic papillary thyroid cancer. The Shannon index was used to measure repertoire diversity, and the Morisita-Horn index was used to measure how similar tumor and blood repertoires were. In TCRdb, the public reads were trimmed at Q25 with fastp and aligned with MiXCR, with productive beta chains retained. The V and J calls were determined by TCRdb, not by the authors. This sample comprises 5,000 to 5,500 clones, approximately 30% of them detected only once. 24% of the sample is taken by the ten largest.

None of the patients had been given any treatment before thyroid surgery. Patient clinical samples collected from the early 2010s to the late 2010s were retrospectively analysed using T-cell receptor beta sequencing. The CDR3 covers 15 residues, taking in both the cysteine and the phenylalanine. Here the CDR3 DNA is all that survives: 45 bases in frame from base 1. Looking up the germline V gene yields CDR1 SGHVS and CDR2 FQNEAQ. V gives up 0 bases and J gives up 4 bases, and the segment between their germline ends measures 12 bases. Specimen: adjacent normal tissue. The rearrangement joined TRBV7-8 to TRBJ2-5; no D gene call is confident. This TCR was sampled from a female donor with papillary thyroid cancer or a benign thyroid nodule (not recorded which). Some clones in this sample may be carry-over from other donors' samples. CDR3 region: CASSLAGPFPETQYF. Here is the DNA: TGTGCCAGCAGCTTAGCGGGTCCGTTTCCAGAGACCCAGTACTTC.